This T cell receptor beta chain appears in the sequencing data of a study of regulatory T cells in long-lasting Graves disease. Study-level information: Prior antithyroid drug treatment in newly diagnosed Graves' patients lasted under 3 months.

Specified time point: newly diagnosed GD, antithyroid drugs for less than 3 months. PBMC RNA served as the TCR library source. This clonotype has at least ten counts. CDR1 and CDR2 from the germline V gene are SGHTA and FQGNSA. V gave up 5 bases and J gave up 9 bases; unmatched junction bases: 8. The CDR3 sequence is 15 residues long. The TCR beta library used iRepertoire HTBI primers with Arm-PCR amplification of CDR3. TCRdb redid the calling of the multiplex PCR reads with MiXCR, one entry per CDR3 protein. The sample comprises 400,000 to 450,000 distinct CDR3 sequences, roughly 15% of which are singletons, and over 8.5% rests with the top ten. These same records also appear under a second study, on T cells in Graves' hyperthyroidism and ophthalmopathy. That paper adds: During a first-round RT-PCR of the TCR CDR3, the HTBI primer set was used.

This chain uses TRBV7-2 with TRBJ2-1, with 12 bases that match TRBD2. The sequencing here drew on peripheral blood mononuclear cells (PBMCs), taken at new diagnosis, from a patient treated with antithyroid drugs. This TCR came from a woman aged 25 to 39 with Graves disease. CDR3 DNA sequence: TGTGCCAGCAGCCCGACTAGCGGGAGCGCGGGTGAGCAGTTCTTC. Its protein product is CASSPTSGSAGEQFF.